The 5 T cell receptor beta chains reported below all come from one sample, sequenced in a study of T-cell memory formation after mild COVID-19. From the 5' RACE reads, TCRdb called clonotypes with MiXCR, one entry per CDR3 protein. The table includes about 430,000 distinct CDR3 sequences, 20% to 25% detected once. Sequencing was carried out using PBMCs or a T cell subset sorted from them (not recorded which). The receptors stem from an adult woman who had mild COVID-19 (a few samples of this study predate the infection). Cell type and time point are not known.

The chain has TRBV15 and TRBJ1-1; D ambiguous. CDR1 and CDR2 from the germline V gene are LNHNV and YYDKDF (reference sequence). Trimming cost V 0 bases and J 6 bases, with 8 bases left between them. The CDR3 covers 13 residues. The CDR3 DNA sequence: TGTGCCACCAGCAGAGAGGGTCCAGCTGAAGCTTTCTTT. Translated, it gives CATSREGPAEAFF.

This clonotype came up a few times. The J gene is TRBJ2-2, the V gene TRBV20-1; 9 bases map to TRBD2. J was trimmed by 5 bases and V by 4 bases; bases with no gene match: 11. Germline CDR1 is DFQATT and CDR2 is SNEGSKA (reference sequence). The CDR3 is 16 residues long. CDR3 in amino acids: CSATPTWRGGTGELFF. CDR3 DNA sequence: TGCAGTGCTACCCCAACTTGGCGGGGGGGGACCGGGGAGCTGTTTTTT.

CDR3 sequence: CASSERGGSTDTQYF. The CDR3 region has the DNA TGTGCCAGCAGTGAACGGGGGGGGTCCACAGATACGCAGTATTTT. The chain recombines TRBV2 with TRBJ2-3; the match to TRBD2 covers 8 bases. Germline V gene lookup returns CDR1 SNHLY and CDR2 FYNNEI. V lost 2 bases, J lost 2 bases, and 3 bases stayed unmatched. The CDR3 runs 15 residues.

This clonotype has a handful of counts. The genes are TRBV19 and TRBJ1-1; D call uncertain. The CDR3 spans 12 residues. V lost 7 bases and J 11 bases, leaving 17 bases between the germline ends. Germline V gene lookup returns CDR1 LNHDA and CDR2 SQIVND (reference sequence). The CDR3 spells CASNKAAGFAFF. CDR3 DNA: TGTGCCAGTAATAAGGCGGCGGGGTTTGCTTTCTTT.

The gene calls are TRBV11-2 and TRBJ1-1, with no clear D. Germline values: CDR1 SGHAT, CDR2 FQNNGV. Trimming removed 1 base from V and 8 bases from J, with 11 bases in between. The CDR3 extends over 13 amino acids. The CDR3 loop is CASSLGRKSEAFF. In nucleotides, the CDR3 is TGTGCCAGCAGCTTAGGCAGGAAAAGCGAAGCTTTCTTT. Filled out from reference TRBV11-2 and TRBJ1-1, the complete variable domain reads EAGVAQSPRYKIIEKRQSVAFWCNPISGHATLYWYQQILGQGPKLLIQFQNNGVVDDSQLPKDRFSAERLKGVDSTLKIQPAKLEDSAVYLCASSLGRKSEAFFGQGTRLTVV.